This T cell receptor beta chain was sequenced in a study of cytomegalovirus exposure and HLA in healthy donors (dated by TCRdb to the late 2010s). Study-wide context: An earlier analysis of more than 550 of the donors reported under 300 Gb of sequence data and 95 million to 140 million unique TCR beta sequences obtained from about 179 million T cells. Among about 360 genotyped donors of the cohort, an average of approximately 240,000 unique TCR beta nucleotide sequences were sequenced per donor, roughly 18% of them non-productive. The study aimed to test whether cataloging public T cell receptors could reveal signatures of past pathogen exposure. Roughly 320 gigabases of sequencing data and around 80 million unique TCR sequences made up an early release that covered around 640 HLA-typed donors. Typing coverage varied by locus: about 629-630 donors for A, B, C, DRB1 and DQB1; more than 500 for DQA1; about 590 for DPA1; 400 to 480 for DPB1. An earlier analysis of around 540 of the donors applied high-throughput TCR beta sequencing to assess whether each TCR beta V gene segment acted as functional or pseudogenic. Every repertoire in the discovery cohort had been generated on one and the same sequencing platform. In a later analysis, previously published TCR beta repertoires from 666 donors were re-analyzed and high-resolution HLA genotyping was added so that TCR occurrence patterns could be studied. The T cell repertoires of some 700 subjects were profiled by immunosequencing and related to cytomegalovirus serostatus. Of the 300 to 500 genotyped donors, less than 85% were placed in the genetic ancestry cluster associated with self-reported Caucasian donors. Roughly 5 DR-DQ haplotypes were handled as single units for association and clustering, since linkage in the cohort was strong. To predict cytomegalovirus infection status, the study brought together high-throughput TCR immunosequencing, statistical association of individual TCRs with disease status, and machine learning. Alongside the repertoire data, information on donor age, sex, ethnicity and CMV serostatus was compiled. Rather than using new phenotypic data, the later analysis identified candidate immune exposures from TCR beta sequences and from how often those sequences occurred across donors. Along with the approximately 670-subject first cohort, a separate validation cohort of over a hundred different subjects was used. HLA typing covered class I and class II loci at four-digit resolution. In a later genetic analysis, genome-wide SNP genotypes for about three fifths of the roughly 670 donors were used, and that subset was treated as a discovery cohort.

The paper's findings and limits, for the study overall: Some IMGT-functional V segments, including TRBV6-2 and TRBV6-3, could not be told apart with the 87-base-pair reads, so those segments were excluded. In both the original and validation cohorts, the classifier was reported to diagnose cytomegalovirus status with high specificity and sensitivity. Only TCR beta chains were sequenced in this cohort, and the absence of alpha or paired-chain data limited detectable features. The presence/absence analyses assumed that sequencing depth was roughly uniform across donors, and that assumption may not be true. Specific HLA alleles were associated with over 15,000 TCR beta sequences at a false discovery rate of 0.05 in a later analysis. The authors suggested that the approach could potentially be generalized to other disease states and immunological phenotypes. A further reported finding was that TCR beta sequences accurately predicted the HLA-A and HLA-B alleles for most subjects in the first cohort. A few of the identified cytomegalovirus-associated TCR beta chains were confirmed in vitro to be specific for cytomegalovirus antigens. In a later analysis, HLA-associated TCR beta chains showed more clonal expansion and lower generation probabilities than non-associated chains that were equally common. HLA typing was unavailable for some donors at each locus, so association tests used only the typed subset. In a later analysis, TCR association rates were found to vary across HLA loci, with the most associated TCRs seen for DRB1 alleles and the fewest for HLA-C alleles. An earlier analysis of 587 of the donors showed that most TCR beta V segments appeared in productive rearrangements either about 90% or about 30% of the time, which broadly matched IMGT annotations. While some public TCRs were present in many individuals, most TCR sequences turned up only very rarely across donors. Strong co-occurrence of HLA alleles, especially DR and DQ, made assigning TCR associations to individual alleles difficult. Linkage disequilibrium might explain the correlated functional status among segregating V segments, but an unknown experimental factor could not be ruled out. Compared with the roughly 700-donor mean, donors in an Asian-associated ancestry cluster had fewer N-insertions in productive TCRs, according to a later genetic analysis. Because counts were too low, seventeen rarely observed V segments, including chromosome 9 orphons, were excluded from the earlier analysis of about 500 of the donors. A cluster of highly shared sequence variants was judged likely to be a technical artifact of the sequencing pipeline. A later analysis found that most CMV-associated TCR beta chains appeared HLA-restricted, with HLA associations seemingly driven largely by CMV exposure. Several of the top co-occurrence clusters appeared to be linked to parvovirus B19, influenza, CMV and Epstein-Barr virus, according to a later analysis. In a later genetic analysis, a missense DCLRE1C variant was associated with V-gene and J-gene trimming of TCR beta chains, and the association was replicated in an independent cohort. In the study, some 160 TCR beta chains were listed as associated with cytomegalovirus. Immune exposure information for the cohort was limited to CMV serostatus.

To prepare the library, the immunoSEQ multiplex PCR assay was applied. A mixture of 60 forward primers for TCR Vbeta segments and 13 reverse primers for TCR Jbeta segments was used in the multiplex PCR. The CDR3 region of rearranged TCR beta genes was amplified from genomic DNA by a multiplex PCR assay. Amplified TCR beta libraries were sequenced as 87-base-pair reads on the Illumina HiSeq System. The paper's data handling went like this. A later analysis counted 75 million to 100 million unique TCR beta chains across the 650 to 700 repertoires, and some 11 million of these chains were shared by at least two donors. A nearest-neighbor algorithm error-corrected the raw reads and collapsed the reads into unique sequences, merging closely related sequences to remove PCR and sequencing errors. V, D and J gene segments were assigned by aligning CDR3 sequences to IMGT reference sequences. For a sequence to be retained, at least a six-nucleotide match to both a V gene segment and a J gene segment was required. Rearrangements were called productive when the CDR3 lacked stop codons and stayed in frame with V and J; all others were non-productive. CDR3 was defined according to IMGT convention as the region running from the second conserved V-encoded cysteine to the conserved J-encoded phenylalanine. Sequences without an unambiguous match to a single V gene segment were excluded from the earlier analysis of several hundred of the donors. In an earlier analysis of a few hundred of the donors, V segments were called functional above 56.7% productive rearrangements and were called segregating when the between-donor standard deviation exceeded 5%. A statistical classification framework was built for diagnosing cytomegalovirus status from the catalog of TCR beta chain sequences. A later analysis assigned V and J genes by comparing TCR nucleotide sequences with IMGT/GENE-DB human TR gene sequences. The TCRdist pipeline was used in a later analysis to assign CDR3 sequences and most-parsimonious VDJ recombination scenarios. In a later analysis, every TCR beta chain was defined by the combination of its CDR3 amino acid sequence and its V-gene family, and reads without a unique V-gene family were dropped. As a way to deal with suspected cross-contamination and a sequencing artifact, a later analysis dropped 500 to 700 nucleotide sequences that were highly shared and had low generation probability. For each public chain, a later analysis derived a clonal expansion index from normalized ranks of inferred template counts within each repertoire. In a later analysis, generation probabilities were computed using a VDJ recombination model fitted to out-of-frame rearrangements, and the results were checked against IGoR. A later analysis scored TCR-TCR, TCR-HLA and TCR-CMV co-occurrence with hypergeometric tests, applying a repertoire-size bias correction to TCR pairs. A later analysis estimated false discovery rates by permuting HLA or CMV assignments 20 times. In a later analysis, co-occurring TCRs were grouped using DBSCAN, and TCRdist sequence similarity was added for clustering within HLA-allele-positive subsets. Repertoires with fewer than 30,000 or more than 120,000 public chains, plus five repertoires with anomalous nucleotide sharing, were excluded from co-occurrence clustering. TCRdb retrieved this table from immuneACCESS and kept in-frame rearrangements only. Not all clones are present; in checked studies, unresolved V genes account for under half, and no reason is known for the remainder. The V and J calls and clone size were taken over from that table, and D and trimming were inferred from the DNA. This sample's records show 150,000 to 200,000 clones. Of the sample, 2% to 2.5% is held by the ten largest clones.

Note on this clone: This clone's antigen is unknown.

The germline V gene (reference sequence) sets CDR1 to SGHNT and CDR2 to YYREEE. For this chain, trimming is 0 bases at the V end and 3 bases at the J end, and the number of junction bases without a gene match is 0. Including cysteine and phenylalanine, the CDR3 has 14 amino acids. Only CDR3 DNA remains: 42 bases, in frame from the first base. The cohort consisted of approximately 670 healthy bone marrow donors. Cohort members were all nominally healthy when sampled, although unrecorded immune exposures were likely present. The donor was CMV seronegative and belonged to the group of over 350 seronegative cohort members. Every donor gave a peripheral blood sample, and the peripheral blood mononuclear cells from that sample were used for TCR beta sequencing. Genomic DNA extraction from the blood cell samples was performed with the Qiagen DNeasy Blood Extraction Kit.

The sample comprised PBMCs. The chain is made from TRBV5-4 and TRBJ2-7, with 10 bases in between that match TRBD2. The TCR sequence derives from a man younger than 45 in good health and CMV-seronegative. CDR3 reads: CASSLGTSGYEQYF. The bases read TGTGCCAGCAGCTTGGGGACTAGCGGCTACGAGCAGTACTTC.